Described below is a single T cell receptor beta chain sequence and its context. In this sample, this clonotype turned up a few times. No antigen is known for it. No base quality values were provided; no much bigger clone lies one nucleotide off. Libraries came from PCR. At the Johns Hopkins FTIC core, DNA from the cultured CD4+ T cells underwent TCR sequencing with the Oncomine TCR Beta short-read assay. Genomic DNA was extracted from the cultured CD4+ T cells with the QIAamp micro DNA kit. Oncomine TCR Beta libraries from cultured CD4+ T cells were pooled with unique dual indexes and sequenced on an Illumina iSeq 100. In the paper's pipeline: Non-productive sequences were removed, and CDR3s that did not start with C, did not end with F or W, or were shorter than 7 amino acids were discarded. Antigen-specific clonotypes were identified using the MANAFEST web application through comparison of peptide-stimulated wells with reference and other culture wells. Positive clones required FDR below 0.05, an odds ratio above 5, and productive frequency above 0.1% in at least two of three replicate wells. Cross-reactive clonotypes were defined as significantly expanded in both SARS-CoV-2 spike wells and at least one common cold coronavirus spike condition. Levenshtein distances (stringdist) and unrooted phylogenetic trees (ape) in R version 3.6.1 were used to assess CDR3 homology. Starting from the raw public reads, TCRdb applied fastp trimming at Q25, assembled clones with MiXCR and retained in-frame beta chains. Every entry covers one CDR3 protein and lists the most common genes and DNA from its rows. TCRdb, not the original authors, processed these V and J calls. The sample table records about 11,000 distinct CDR3 sequences; approximately 50% of these occur just once. Jointly, the top ten make up roughly 8.5% of the sample.

The source of the sample is a study of vaccination and CD4 T cells after COVID-19 (dated 2022 in TCRdb). Concerning the study at large: SARS-CoV-2 positivity had been established in the convalescent patients by nasal swab PCR, and mild disease was recorded in about 9 of these patients and severe disease in one. Participants received two doses of either the Pfizer-BioNTech BNT162b2 vaccine (n=8) or the Moderna mRNA-1273 vaccine (n=2). The spike-specific CD4+ TCR repertoire was compared before and after mRNA vaccination in ten to eleven COVID-19 convalescent patients and a few infection-naive healthy vaccine recipients. The cultures were stimulated with overlapping spike peptide pools from SARS-CoV-2 and from the common cold coronaviruses HCoV-NL63, HCoV-OC43 and HCoV-229E. Six males and four females were included in the convalescent cohort, with two Hispanic individuals, seven Caucasians, two Asians and one multiracial person represented. Post-COVID blood samples were collected from convalescent patients a median of around 100 days after diagnosis, with a range of about 30 to 161 days. Post-vaccine blood samples were obtained a median of about 70 days after the second vaccine dose, with a range of about 12 to 241 days. Control cultures received a CEFX viral epitope pool as the positive control, an HIV-1 Nef peptide pool as the negative control, or no peptide. What the authors observed across the whole study: In convalescent patients, a median approximately 86% of post-vaccine SARS-CoV-2-reactive clones were detected only after vaccination, suggesting vaccine-specific priming. Of the vaccine-specific clones found in convalescent patients, nearly all (304 of 307) were mono-reactive for SARS-CoV-2 spike instead of being cross-reactive with common cold coronaviruses. Relatively few convalescent patients were included in the study, and early timepoints after natural infection were not analyzed. An increase in the median number of SARS-CoV-2-reactive clonotypes from approximately 21 after infection to roughly 38 after vaccination was observed, but the change was not found to be significant.

The germline ends are 6 bases apart after V is trimmed by 6 bases and J by 5 bases. For CDR1 and CDR2, the germline V gene lists KGHDR and SFDVKD. The CDR3 spans 12 residues, from the cysteine through the phenylalanine. The read is trimmed to its CDR3 DNA, 36 bases read in frame from base 1. Interpreted using the paper, the treatment or condition label stands for: roughly 11-day PBMC culture with coronavirus spike peptide pools or control peptides (ViraFEST assay). The study used the ViraFEST assay, which expanded antigen-specific T cells with peptide pools and then identified expanded clonotypes by TCR sequencing. The positive SARS-CoV-2 PCR tests of the convalescent patients were dated from March to December 2020, before the Alpha, Beta and Delta variants emerged in the United States. Each well held around 2.1 million PBMCs cultured with 10 ug/ml peptide pools in IMDM containing around 5% human AB serum and 10 IU/ml IL-2. Half of the culture medium was replaced with fresh IL-2-containing medium on days 3 and 7. After roughly nine days of culture, CD4+ T cells were isolated by negative selection using the EasySep CD4+ T cell isolation kit. Ficoll-Paque Plus gradient centrifugation was used to isolate PBMCs from whole blood, and the isolated PBMCs were then either used fresh or cryopreserved at -140C. Triplicate wells were generally used for each culture condition.

The chain employs TRBV24-1 and TRBJ2-2, with an unclear D gene assignment. Material for sequencing was CD4+ T cells from blood, cultured in vitro. This sequence originates from a human donor who had recovered from COVID-19. DNA sequence: TGTGCCACCAGTAGTCAGACCGGGGAGCTGTTTTTT. Its coded protein is CATSSQTGELFF.